The rows below give T cell receptor beta chains drawn from one sample of a study of T-cell reconstitution after alpha-beta-depleted transplantation in children. TCRdb re-called the PCR reads with MiXCR, one entry per CDR3 protein. This sample yields nearly 550,000 distinct CDR3 sequences, of which around 19% are seen a single time; roughly 3.3% belongs to the top ten. Sample: PBMCs from the stem cell graft donor, taken from the stem cell graft. The receptors derive from a human donor who donated a stem cell graft to a child with acute lymphoblastic leukemia. The CDR3 runs from the conserved cysteine through the conserved F or W. A D gene is named only where the DNA matches it firmly. Size tells how often a clone was seen (once, few, many) or the class of an expanded clone, and some rows leave it out.

d_call j_call clone_size cdr3_length v_call cdr3_nt cdr3_aa
TRBD2 TRBJ2-2 NA 18 TRBV9 TGTGCCAGCAGCGCGAGGTGGGTAGCGGGACGGAACACCGGGGAGCTGTTTTTT CASSARWVAGRNTGELFF
NA TRBJ2-3 NA 15 TRBV2 TGTGCCAGCAGTGAACCCGCGTATCGCACAGATACGCAGTATTTT CASSEPAYRTDTQYF
NA TRBJ2-7 NA 17 TRBV5-1 TGCGCCAGCAGCTTGGAACCAGGGAGTCATTGGAGCTACGAGCAGTACTTC CASSLEPGSHWSYEQYF
NA TRBJ2-7 NA 11 TRBV5-5 TGTGCCAGCAGCTCCAAATACGAGCAGTACTTC CASSSKYEQYF
TRBD1 TRBJ2-7 few 15 TRBV12-3/TRBV12-4 TGTGCCAGCAGTCCCAAGGGGACAGAGGTCTACGAGCAGTACTTC CASSPKGTEVYEQYF
NA TRBJ2-3 few 17 TRBV20-1 TGCAGTGCTAGAGATGTAGGTCAGGGGGGGGACACAGATACGCAGTATTTT CSARDVGQGGDTDTQYF
NA TRBJ2-3 few 18 TRBV4-2 TGTGCCAGCAGCCCACTATCACGACCGGGACAGCGGGATGATACGCAGTATTTT CASSPLSRPGQRDDTQYF
TRBD2 TRBJ2-7 NA 14 TRBV7-9 TGTGCCAGCAGCTTAGTAGCGGGAGGCTTCGAGCAGTACTTC CASSLVAGGFEQYF
NA TRBJ2-2 few 15 TRBV7-3 TGTGCCAGCAGCTCCTCGGACATGTACCCCGGGGAGCTGTTTTTT CASSSSDMYPGELFF
NA TRBJ2-5 NA 14 TRBV6-1 TGTGCCAGCAGCCGTAGGGAGTTCGTGGAGACCCAGTACTTC CASSRREFVETQYF
TRBD2 TRBJ2-7 few 16 TRBV27 TGTGCCAGCAGTTTATGGGGACTAGCGGGAACCTACGAGCAGTACTTC CASSLWGLAGTYEQYF
NA TRBJ1-3 NA 18 TRBV11-1 TGTGCCAGCAGCTTAGGGGCGTTGAGGGACTACTCTGGAAACACCATATATTTT CASSLGALRDYSGNTIYF
TRBD2 TRBJ2-7 few 15 TRBV7-9 TGTGCCAGCAGTCCTAAGCGGGAGCGGGGCTACGAGCAGTACTTC CASSPKRERGYEQYF
TRBD1 TRBJ1-2 NA 14 TRBV11-2 TGTGCCAGCGGCAACTTAGGGGGCGGCTATGGCTACACCTTC CASGNLGGGYGYTF
NA TRBJ1-1 NA 14 TRBV12-3/TRBV12-4 TGTGCCAGCAGTTTAGCCACAGTGAACACTGAAGCTTTCTTT CASSLATVNTEAFF
NA TRBJ2-5 NA 15 TRBV5-1 TGCGCCAGCAGCCGAATGGGGACGGCTGAAGAGACCCAGTACTTC CASSRMGTAEETQYF
NA TRBJ1-1 NA 13 TRBV5-1 TGCGCCAGCAGCGCGGACGGATACACTGAAGCTTTCTTT CASSADGYTEAFF
NA TRBJ2-7 few 15 TRBV27 TGTGCCAGCAGTGTGCACAGGGGGGGCACCTACGAGCAGTACTTC CASSVHRGGTYEQYF
NA TRBJ2-2 NA 16 TRBV24-1 TGTGCCACCAGTGGTGGAGGACGCTCGAACACCGGGGAGCTGTTTTTT CATSGGGRSNTGELFF
TRBD2 TRBJ2-1 NA 16 TRBV6-5 TGTGCCAGCAGTTACTCGGGACTAGCGGCCCAGGATGAGCAGTTCTTC CASSYSGLAAQDEQFF
NA TRBJ2-7 NA 13 TRBV6-5 TGTGCCAGCAGTTACTCGGACGGGAACGAGCAGTACTTC CASSYSDGNEQYF
TRBD1 TRBJ2-4 NA 14 TRBV5-1 TGCGCCAGCAGCACAGGACAGGGGGCGCACATTCGGTACTTC CASSTGQGAHIRYF
NA TRBJ1-1 few 10 TRBV29-1 TGCAGCATAAAGAACACTGAAGCTTTCTTT CSIKNTEAFF
NA TRBJ1-1 few 13 TRBV10-1 TGCGCCAGCAGAAGGGGGTTGGGTACTGAAGCTTTCTTT CASRRGLGTEAFF
TRBD1 TRBJ1-5 NA 15 TRBV5-1 TGCGCCAGCAGCTTTGCGGGACAGGGAGGGCAGCCCCAGCATTTT CASSFAGQGGQPQHF
TRBD1 TRBJ2-1 few 13 TRBV30 TGTGCCTGGAGTCCTGACAGGGGGCCTGAGCAGTTCTTC CAWSPDRGPEQFF
NA TRBJ2-7 few 15 TRBV3-1 TGTGCCAGCAGCCCGGGACTTCCGAGCTCCTACGAGCAGTACTTC CASSPGLPSSYEQYF
TRBD1 TRBJ2-7 NA 15 TRBV5-1 TGCGCCAGCAGCTTGGCCGGGACAGCAGACTACGAGCAGTACTTC CASSLAGTADYEQYF
NA TRBJ1-1 few 11 TRBV30 TGTGCCTGGAGTCCTACGGGGTGGGCTTTCTTT CAWSPTGWAFF
NA TRBJ1-6 few 12 TRBV6-5 TGTGCCAGCAGAACATCGGGTTCACCCCTCCACTTT CASRTSGSPLHF
NA TRBJ2-4 NA 13 TRBV5-5 TGTGCCAGCGAGCCCCTAGCCAAAAACATTCAGTACTTC CASEPLAKNIQYF
NA TRBJ1-2 few 14 TRBV20-1 TGCAGTGCTCCTGGGGATATGGGAAACTATGGCTACACCTTC CSAPGDMGNYGYTF
NA TRBJ2-1 few 12 TRBV12-3/TRBV12-4 TGTGCCAGCAGTTTCTCAGTGAATGAGCAGTTCTTC CASSFSVNEQFF
NA TRBJ2-3 few 13 TRBV28 TGTGCCAGCAGTTTTTCTCCCCGGGATACGCAGTATTTT CASSFSPRDTQYF
NA TRBJ1-1 few 14 TRBV7-6 TGTGCCAGCAGCTTAGGGGGCTCGGGGACTGAAGCTTTCTTT CASSLGGSGTEAFF
NA TRBJ2-2 NA 16 TRBV6-5 TGTGCCAGCAGTTACGGGGGAGCCGCCGGCACCGGGGAGCTGTTTTTT CASSYGGAAGTGELFF
NA TRBJ1-2 few 17 TRBV7-9 TGTGCCAGCAGCTTAAGGGGAACAGCGTTAGCTAACTATGGCTACACCTTC CASSLRGTALANYGYTF
NA TRBJ2-2 NA 14 TRBV29-1 TGCAGCGTTGAGACCGAAAGCGGCGCCGGGGAGCTGTTTTTT CSVETESGAGELFF
NA TRBJ2-1 few 13 TRBV12-3/TRBV12-4 TGTGCCAGCACCCTGTGGGGGGCAAATGAGCAGTTCTTC CASTLWGANEQFF
TRBD2 TRBJ2-2 NA 16 TRBV15 TGTGCCACCAGCAGAGGAGCTAGCGGGAGGACCGGGGAGCTGTTTTTT CATSRGASGRTGELFF
NA TRBJ1-1 NA 11 TRBV29-1 TGCAGCGTGAGAGTGACCACTGAAGCTTTCTTT CSVRVTTEAFF